This is a list of T cell receptor beta chains from one sample in a study of Ad26.COV2.S vaccination and SARS-CoV-2 variants. The repertoire was sequenced with immunoSEQ multiplex PCR; TCRdb's copy has only in-frame clones and lacks some. The sample has 300,000 to 400,000 clones, roughly 84% seen once; the top ten hold around 3.6%. Sequencing was performed on peripheral blood, taken in a trial of Ad26.COV2.S vaccine versus placebo. The receptors derive from a person between 18 and 60 years old who received the Ad26.COV2.S COVID-19 vaccine or a placebo. The CDR3 runs from the conserved cysteine through the conserved F or W. A D gene is named only where the DNA matches it firmly. The size of a clone is reported for some rows only, either as once, few or many, or as a class for expanded clones.

J gene,V gene,D gene,clone size,CDR3 protein,CDR3 DNA
TRBJ2-7,TRBV4-2,-,few,CASSQGGRYEQYF,TGTGCCAGCAGCCAAGGGGGGCGCTACGAGCAGTACTTC
TRBJ2-3,TRBV14,-,-,CASSQPSGLGTDTQYF,TGTGCCAGCAGCCAACCATCGGGACTTGGCACAGATACGCAGTATTTT
TRBJ2-7,TRBV11-2,-,-,CASSLDTDSYEQYF,TGTGCCAGCAGCCTGGACACGGACTCCTACGAGCAGTACTTC
TRBJ1-5,TRBV30,TRBD1,-,CAWSVGGDQPQHF,TGTGCCTGGAGTGTAGGGGGCGATCAGCCCCAGCATTTT
TRBJ2-7,TRBV7-2,TRBD1,-,CASSWYRGAYEQYF,TGTGCCAGCAGCTGGTACAGGGGTGCCTACGAGCAGTACTTC
TRBJ1-1,TRBV7-9,-,-,CASSSTVFRGGNTEAFF,TGTGCCAGCAGCTCAACCGTTTTTAGGGGGGGCAACACTGAAGCTTTCTTT
TRBJ1-2,TRBV7-9,-,-,CASSSGQGGYTF,TGTGCCAGCAGCTCCGGACAAGGTGGCTACACCTTC
TRBJ1-3,TRBV10-3,-,-,CAISEGGTGNTIYF,TGTGCCATCAGTGAGGGGGGGACCGGAAACACCATATATTTT
TRBJ2-3,TRBV5-1,-,-,CASSLVWGTDTQYF,TGCGCCAGCAGCTTGGTTTGGGGGACAGATACGCAGTATTTT
TRBJ2-1,TRBV7-2,TRBD1,-,CASSPPSSGTGEQFF,TGTGCCAGCAGCCCGCCGTCATCAGGGACAGGTGAGCAGTTCTTC
TRBJ1-6,TRBV7-2,-,-,CASSYREWSYNSPLHF,TGTGCCAGCAGCTACAGGGAATGGTCCTATAATTCACCCCTCCACTTT
TRBJ2-3,TRBV7-9,-,-,CASSLGGITDTQYF,TGTGCCAGCAGCTTAGGAGGGATCACAGATACGCAGTATTTT
TRBJ1-1,TRBV7-6,-,few,CASSPHQMEAFF,TGTGCCAGCAGCCCACACCAGATGGAAGCTTTCTTT
TRBJ1-5,TRBV12-2,-,once,CASRLARDRGFHQPQHF,TGTGCAAGTCGCTTAGCCAGGGACAGGGGGTTTCATCAGCCCCAGCATTTT
TRBJ2-3,TRBV6-5,TRBD2,-,CASSRIAGNTDTQYF,TGTGCCAGCAGTCGTATAGCGGGGAACACAGATACGCAGTATTTT
TRBJ1-4,TRBV7-9,-,once,CASSPTAVPKEKLFF,TGTGCCAGCAGCCCTACCGCAGTCCCGAAAGAAAAACTGTTTTTT
TRBJ1-1,TRBV6-1,-,once,CASSELGPFVEAFF,TGTGCCAGCAGTGAACTGGGTCCCTTCGTTGAAGCTTTCTTT
TRBJ2-3,TRBV27,-,-,CASSHGQDTQYF,TGTGCCAGCAGCCACGGCCAAGATACGCAGTATTTT
TRBJ2-7,TRBV18,TRBD1,once,CASSPLSGQGRDKPYEQYF,TGTGCCAGCTCACCACTCTCAGGACAGGGAAGAGACAAGCCCTACGAGCAGTACTTC
TRBJ1-6,TRBV7-3,TRBD1,-,CASSLRAGGQDNSPLHF,TGTGCCAGCAGCTTAAGAGCGGGGGGACAGGATAATTCACCCCTCCACTTT
TRBJ2-3,TRBV7-2,TRBD2,-,CASSNSGVSTDTQYF,TGTGCCAGCAGCAACAGCGGGGTTAGCACAGATACGCAGTATTTT
TRBJ1-4,TRBV5-6,-,-,CASSLAVATNEKLFF,TGTGCCAGCAGCTTGGCCGTTGCAACTAATGAAAAACTGTTTTTT
TRBJ2-1,TRBV5-4,TRBD2,-,CAPSRAGSYNEQFF,TGTGCCCCCTCAAGAGCGGGGTCCTACAATGAGCAGTTCTTC
TRBJ2-3,TRBV5-1,-,once,CASSFSGQSTDTQYF,TGCGCCAGCAGCTTTTCCGGGCAGAGCACAGATACGCAGTATTTT
TRBJ2-7,TRBV7-9,-,once,CASSPRTGPEQYF,TGTGCCAGCAGCCCGAGGACCGGCCCCGAGCAGTACTTC
TRBJ1-2,TRBV9,-,-,CASSVDPDEYGYTF,TGTGCCAGCAGCGTAGATCCGGACGAGTATGGCTACACCTTC
TRBJ2-1,TRBV3-1/TRBV3-2,-,once,CASSPTTDEQFF,TGTGCCAGCAGCCCGACCACGGATGAGCAGTTCTTC
TRBJ2-7,TRBV27,TRBD2,-,CASSLLAGGPRKYF,TGTGCCAGCAGTTTACTGGCGGGGGGACCGAGGAAGTACTTC
TRBJ2-7,TRBV9,-,few,CASSVGVTAQDEQYF,TGTGCCAGCAGCGTAGGGGTGACAGCCCAAGACGAGCAGTACTTC
TRBJ2-3,TRBV30,-,-,CAWATGPRTDTQYF,TGTGCCTGGGCTACCGGGCCCAGGACAGATACGCAGTATTTT
TRBJ1-4,TRBV20-1,TRBD1,once,CSASDSGQGAGGCSF,TGCAGTGCTAGTGACTCGGGACAGGGGGCTGGAGGGTGTAGTTTT
TRBJ1-2,TRBV3-1/TRBV3-2,-,few,CASSYGHNYGYTF,TGTGCCAGCAGCTATGGACATAACTATGGCTACACCTTC